The 9 T cell receptor beta chains below were found in one sample sequenced in a study of early T cells in non-severe SARS-CoV-2 infection. TCRdb independently ran MiXCR on the 5' RACE reads; one entry per CDR3 protein. The table records under 70,000 distinct CDR3 sequences, roughly 13% of them present only once. Sequences were derived from whole blood, sampled at baseline. All receptors come from an adult who was a healthcare worker with PCR-confirmed SARS-CoV-2 infection or an uninfected control (not recorded which).

This chain links TRBV5-4 with TRBJ1-2; no definite D call. The CDR3 sequence is 13 residues long. Germline V gene lookup returns CDR1 SGHNT and CDR2 YYREEE (reference sequence). The ends were cut back, 3 bases at V and 9 bases at J, with 15 bases in the middle. CDR3: CASSSTLKWSYTF. Here the CDR3 DNA reads TGTGCCAGCAGCTCCACCCTGAAATGGAGCTACACCTTC.

This clonotype was picked up a small number of times. The J gene is TRBJ1-1, the V gene TRBV30; possible D gene TRBD1, 6 bases. CDR1 is GTSNPN, CDR2 SVGIG, per germline (reference sequence). Deletions cut 0 bases from V and 0 bases from J, with 8 bases between. The CDR3 length is 14 residues. CDR3 protein: CAWSVTGLNTEAFF. The CDR3 bases are TGTGCCTGGAGTGTAACAGGGTTGAACACTGAAGCTTTCTTT.

The rearrangement uses TRBV28 and TRBJ2-6; D is undetermined. V lost 0 bases and J lost 1, with 10 bases in between. This CDR3 region has 17 residues. Germline loops: CDR1 MDHEN, CDR2 SYDVKM. CDR3 DNA: TGTGCCAGCAGTTTATGGAGAGCGAATTCTGGGGCCAACGTCCTGACTTTC. The encoded protein is CASSLWRANSGANVLTF.

This clonotype was counted many times. Here the CDR3 reads CASSPGLTAYEQYF. The CDR3 nucleotides are TGTGCCAGCAGCCCCGGACTGACAGCCTACGAGCAGTACTTC. The V and J genes are TRBV5-6 and TRBJ2-7; D could derive from TRBD1 or TRBD2 (5 bases each). The germline CDR1 and CDR2 sequences are SGHDT and YYEEEE. Trimming left V 4 bases short and J 2 bases short, with 13 bases between. The CDR3 totals 14 residues. Filled out from reference TRBV5-6 and TRBJ2-7, the complete variable domain reads DAGVTQSPTHLIKTRGQQVTLRCSPKSGHDTVSWYQQALGQGPQFIFQYYEEEERQRGNFPDRFSGHQFPNYSSELNVNALLLGDSALYLCASSPGLTAYEQYFGPGTRLTVT.

This clonotype was seen a handful of times. The V call is TRBV27, the J call TRBJ2-3; D may correspond to TRBD1 or TRBD2 (5 bases each). From germline, CDR1 is MNHEY and CDR2 SMNVEV (reference sequence). The CDR3 sequence is 14 residues long. The V end was cut by 5 bases, the J end by 14 bases, with 23 bases between. The DNA for the CDR3 is TGTGCCAGCAGTCTTCGCGATAGGGACCGCCTTTGGTATTTT. It translates to CASSLRDRDRLWYF.

This sequence joins TRBV5-8 and TRBJ2-1; 7 bases match TRBD1. This CDR3 has 15 residues. V lost 4 bases, J lost 4 bases, and 8 bases stayed unmatched. Germline CDR1 is SGHTS and CDR2 is YDEGEE. The CDR3 DNA reads TGTGCCAGCAGCCTTCGGGGACAGCTTTACAATGAGCAGTTCTTC. As protein: CASSLRGQLYNEQFF.

The table lists this clonotype with a count of one. The J gene is TRBJ2-2, the V gene TRBV12-3 or TRBV12-4, with D tentatively TRBD1 (5 bases). With 10 bases removed from V and 9 bases from J, the gap between germline ends came to 15 bases. The CDR3 contains 12 residues. The CDR3 sequence is CATFEGARELFF. Here the CDR3 DNA reads TGTGCCACTTTCGAAGGGGCCAGGGAGCTGTTTTTT.

This clonotype turned up a few times. This chain connects TRBV11-2 to TRBJ2-1, with 7 bases that match TRBD2. In germline, CDR1 is SGHAT, CDR2 FQNNGV. The CDR3 is 14 amino acids. The J segment lost 9 bases and the V segment lost 1 base, leaving 6 bases of the junction unmatched. CDR3 nucleotide sequence: TGTGCCAGCAGCTTAGTCGCGGGAGTCATTGAGCAGTTCTTC. Translated, it gives CASSLVAGVIEQFF. The full variable domain, its missing parts supplied by reference TRBV11-2 and TRBJ2-1, is EAGVAQSPRYKIIEKRQSVAFWCNPISGHATLYWYQQILGQGPKLLIQFQNNGVVDDSQLPKDRFSAERLKGVDSTLKIQPAKLEDSAVYLCASSLVAGVIEQFFGPGTRLTVL.

The rearrangement uses TRBV24-1 and TRBJ2-2; D is possibly TRBD1 (6 bases). Deletions cut 9 bases from V and 0 bases from J, with 13 bases between. Per the germline V gene, CDR1 is KGHDR and CDR2 is SFDVKD. This CDR3 contains 15 residues. CDR3 sequence: CATGGGSTNTGELFF. Here the CDR3 DNA reads TGTGCCACCGGGGGCGGCAGTACGAACACCGGGGAGCTGTTTTTT.